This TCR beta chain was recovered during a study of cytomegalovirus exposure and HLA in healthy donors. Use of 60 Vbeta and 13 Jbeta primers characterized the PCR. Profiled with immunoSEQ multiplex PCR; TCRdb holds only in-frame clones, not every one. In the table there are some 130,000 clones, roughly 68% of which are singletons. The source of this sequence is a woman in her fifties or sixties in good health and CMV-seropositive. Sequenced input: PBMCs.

The CDR3 here is CASSLWEDTEAFF. The CDR3 DNA reads TGTGCCAGCAGTCTCTGGGAGGACACTGAAGCTTTCTTT. The chain carries TRBV11-3 and TRBJ1-1; D unclear. The germline V gene has CDR1 SGHNT and CDR2 YENEEA. CDR3 length: 13 residues. Trimming took 6 bases from V and 3 from J, leaving 11 bases between them.